Presented here are 17 T cell receptor beta chains from one specimen sequenced in a study of blood T cells in healthy people across ages. The second PCR ran roughly 6 to 12 cycles with a sample-barcoded 5' primer and J-beta primers. From the 5' RACE reads, TCRdb called clonotypes with MiXCR, one entry per CDR3 protein. The sample shows more than 1,400,000 distinct CDR3 sequences, around 39% of them seen only once. The source material was blood. The receptor set was obtained from a woman aged 18 to 35 in good health.

This sequence joins TRBV3-1 and TRBJ2-1; unclear D gene. Germline assignment: CDR1 LGHDT and CDR2 YNNKEL (reference sequence). V shed 3 bases and J shed 9 bases, with 6 bases lying between them. This CDR3 is 11 amino acids long. The DNA for the CDR3 is TGTGCCAGCAGCCAGATCGGTGAGCAGTTCTTC. This gives the protein CASSQIGEQFF.

This clonotype is a singleton in its sample. The rearrangement links TRBV28 to TRBJ2-1; D perhaps matches TRBD1 (6 bases). The J call is in doubt because the DNA end fits TRBJ2-7 better. Germline V lookup: CDR1 MDHEN, CDR2 SYDVKM. The CDR3 consists of 15 residues. This CDR3 reads CASIGGQFLYNEQYF. CDR3 in DNA: TGTGCCAGCATAGGAGGACAGTTCCTTTACAATGAGCAGTACTTC.

This clonotype was picked up a small number of times. This chain connects TRBV20-1 to TRBJ1-5, with D hard to call. Germline CDR1 and CDR2: DFQATT and SNEGSKA (reference sequence). V lost 4 bases, J lost 3 bases, and 19 bases lay in between. The CDR3 is 16 amino acids. CDR3 sequence: CSATPDGGDHNQPQHF. DNA of the CDR3: TGCAGTGCTACCCCAGATGGAGGCGATCACAATCAGCCCCAGCATTTT.

The CDR3 DNA sequence: TGTGCCAGCTCACTTTCGGACAGGGGTCAAAACTATGGCTACACCTTC. Protein product: CASSLSDRGQNYGYTF. The chain employs TRBV18 and TRBJ1-2; 9 positions agree with TRBD1. V shed 4 bases, J shed 2 bases, and the junction held 8 bases outside the gene matches. Looked up from germline, CDR1 is KGHSH and CDR2 is LQKENI. CDR3 length: 16 residues.

The rearrangement links TRBV5-1 to TRBJ2-7; TRBD1 matches at 9 bases. Germline CDR1 and CDR2: SGHRS and YFSETQ. The CDR3 is made up of 17 amino acids. Unmatched junction bases numbered 14, after V lost 4 bases and J lost 3 bases. The CDR3 DNA sequence: TGCGCCAGCAGCCCGAGCCAACAACAGGGGGCGGTCTACGAGCAGTACTTC. Residues: CASSPSQQQGAVYEQYF. The full variable domain, in which reference TRBV5-1 and TRBJ2-7 provide the parts outside the CDR3, is KAGVTQTPRYLIKTRGQQVTLSCSPISGHRSVSWYQQTPGQGLQFLFEYFSETQRNKGNFPGRFSGRQFSNSRSEMNVSTLELGDSALYLCASSPSQQQGAVYEQYFGPGTRLTVT.

The V gene is TRBV10-3, the J gene TRBJ1-1; 7 bases match TRBD1. In germline, CDR1 is ENHRY, CDR2 SYGVKD. This CDR3 comprises 14 residues. V lost 2 bases and J lost 2; bases outside the gene matches: 2. The CDR3 reads CAISERQGNTEAFF. The CDR3 DNA follows: TGTGCCATCAGTGAGCGACAGGGCAACACTGAAGCTTTCTTT.

This clonotype came up many times. The chain joins TRBV4-1 to TRBJ2-1, with D hard to call. Germline CDR1 reads MGHRA; CDR2 reads YSYEKL. The CDR3 loop spans 11 amino acids. The ends were cut back, 0 bases at V and 11 bases at J, with 5 bases in the middle. The CDR3 bases are TGCGCCAGCAGCCAAGATCTAAAGCAGTTCTTC. Translation: CASSQDLKQFF.

This clonotype has more than one count but fewer than ten. A junction end diverges from the germline sequence, so it may reflect a read error. The gene calls are TRBV27 and TRBJ2-7, with a possible D match to TRBD2 (5 bases). Looked up from germline, CDR1 is MNHEY and CDR2 is SMNVEV (reference sequence). The length of the CDR3 is 13 residues. CDR3 in DNA: TGTGCCAGTAGTTACCGGGGAAAGAGGGAGCAGTACTTC. Translated, it gives CASSYRGKREQYF.

This clonotype was counted a few times. The CDR3 bases are TGCAGTGCCGAACATCCGGGACTCCGGAAAGAGACCCAGTACTTC. Its translation: CSAEHPGLRKETQYF. The chain combines TRBV20-1 with TRBJ2-5; D perhaps matches TRBD2 (6 bases). V lost 6 bases, J lost 3 bases, and 20 bases lay in between. The CDR3 sequence is 15 residues long. Germline CDR1 is DFQATT and CDR2 is SNEGSKA (reference sequence).

This clonotype was counted a few times. The chain combines TRBV20-1 with TRBJ2-1, with D perhaps given as TRBD1 or TRBD2 (6 bases each). Germline CDR1 DFQATT, CDR2 SNEGSKA (reference sequence). V lost 4 bases, J lost 7 bases, and 17 bases lay in between. This CDR3 spans 14 amino acids. The CDR3 DNA is TGCAGTGCTACACGAGGGGGAGGAATGAATGAGCAGTTCTTC. Amino acids: CSATRGGGMNEQFF.

V and J are TRBV2 and TRBJ2-5; 9 bases agree with TRBD2. From germline, CDR1 is SNHLY and CDR2 FYNNEI. Losses at the gene ends were 3 bases for V and 5 bases for J; bases not matched to a gene: 4. The length of the CDR3 is 14 residues. The CDR3 loop is CASSDGLAGETQYF. Here the CDR3 DNA reads TGTGCCAGCAGTGATGGGCTAGCGGGGGAGACCCAGTACTTC.

The chain carries TRBV5-1 and TRBJ2-1; 11 bases line up with TRBD2. This CDR3 contains 15 residues. The V gene end was trimmed by 3 bases and the J gene end by 5 bases; junction bases not matched to a gene: 4. Per germline, CDR1 SGHRS and CDR2 YFSETQ. The CDR3 loop reads CASSSTTSGNNEQFF. CDR3 nucleotide sequence: TGCGCCAGCAGCTCTACGACTAGCGGGAACAATGAGCAGTTCTTC.

This sequence joins TRBV20-1 and TRBJ2-2; tentatively, D is TRBD1 (6 bases). V was pared by 1 base and J by 5 bases, with 11 bases between. CDR1 is DFQATT, CDR2 SNEGSKA, per germline (reference sequence). The CDR3 has 14 amino acids. CDR3: CSARVGAETGELFF. The DNA of the CDR3 is TGCAGTGCTAGAGTGGGGGCTGAAACCGGGGAGCTGTTTTTT.

The chain uses TRBV6-2 or TRBV6-3 and TRBJ1-2, with unresolved D. The CDR3 is 14 amino acids. V lost 2 bases and J lost 4, with 11 bases in between. The germline V gene encodes CDR1 MNHEY and CDR2 SVGEGT. DNA for the CDR3: TGTGCCAGCAGTTACCCGACGGTAGGCTATGGCTACACCTTC. It is translated as CASSYPTVGYGYTF.

This clonotype was counted a few times. The chain recombines TRBV11-2 with TRBJ2-7; 8 bases are shared with TRBD1. Germline trimming cut 7 bases from V and 2 bases from J; bases unmatched to any gene: 10. Germline V CDR1 and CDR2: SGHAT, FQNNGV. The CDR3 covers 15 residues. For the CDR3, the DNA is TGTGCCAGCACCCTAGCCCAGGGGGCTCCCTACGAGCAGTACTTC. Its translation is CASTLAQGAPYEQYF.

This chain joins TRBV5-1 and TRBJ2-7; TRBD2 agrees at 10 bases. Trimming removed 1 base from V and 0 bases from J; junction bases left unmatched: 4. Germline V gives CDR1 SGHRS, CDR2 YFSETQ. The CDR3 spans 16 residues. This CDR3 reads CASSLTSGAGSYEQYF. The CDR3 DNA reads TGCGCCAGCAGCTTGACTAGCGGGGCGGGCTCCTACGAGCAGTACTTC.

The chain joins TRBV6-5 to TRBJ2-5; 8 bases line up with TRBD1. The J call may be faulty, since TRBJ2-7 better matches the DNA end. This CDR3 spans 14 amino acids. Per germline, CDR1 MNHEY and CDR2 SVGAGI. CDR3 sequence (DNA): TGTGCCAGCAGCCCTCAGGGGGCCTTCTACGAGCAGTACTTC. This gives the protein CASSPQGAFYEQYF.